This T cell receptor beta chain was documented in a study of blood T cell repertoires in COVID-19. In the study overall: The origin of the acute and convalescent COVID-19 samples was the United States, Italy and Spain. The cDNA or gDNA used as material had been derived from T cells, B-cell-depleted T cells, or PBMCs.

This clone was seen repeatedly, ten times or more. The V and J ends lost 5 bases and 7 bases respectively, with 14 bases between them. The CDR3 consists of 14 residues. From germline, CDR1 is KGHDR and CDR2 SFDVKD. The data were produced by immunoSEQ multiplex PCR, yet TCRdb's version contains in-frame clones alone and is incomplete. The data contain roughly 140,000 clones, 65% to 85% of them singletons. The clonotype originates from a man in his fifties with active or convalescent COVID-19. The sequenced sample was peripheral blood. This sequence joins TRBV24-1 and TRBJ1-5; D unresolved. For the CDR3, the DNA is TGTGCCACCAGTGGGGCAGCCTCGGGGCAGCCCCAGCATTTT. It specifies CATSGAASGQPQHF.